This TCR beta chain appears in the sequencing data of a study of blood T cell repertoires in COVID-19. Across the study: T cells, B-cell-depleted T cells, or PBMCs provided the cDNA or gDNA that served as material.

V was clipped by 5 bases and J by 6 bases; unmatched bases: 8. In germline, CDR1 is SGHNT, CDR2 YENEEA. The CDR3 is made up of 14 amino acids. Some clones are missing from TCRdb's copy, which holds only in-frame ones; the method was immunoSEQ multiplex PCR. The repertoire holds approximately 200,000 clones, around 90% seen once, with 1.2% in the top ten. The sequence was collected from a man in his thirties or forties who had recovered from COVID-19. This chain uses TRBV11-3 with TRBJ2-3; 7 positions match TRBD1. Input material: PBMCs or T cells enriched from blood (not recorded which). The CDR3 nucleotides are TGTGCCAGCAGCCCCCGACAGGGATGGGATACGCAGTATTTT. Its translation is CASSPRQGWDTQYF. Supplemented by reference TRBV11-3 and TRBJ2-3, the full variable domain reads EAGVVQSPRYKIIEKKQPVAFWCNPISGHNTLYWYLQNLGQGPELLIRYENEEAVDDSQLPKDRFSAERLKGVDSTLKIQPAELGDSAVYLCASSPRQGWDTQYFGPGTRLTVL.